This T cell receptor (beta chain) was identified during a study of blood T cell repertoires in COVID-19. As for the study in general: Sites in the United States, Italy and Spain provided acute and convalescent COVID-19 samples. Sources were T cells, B-cell-depleted T cells, or PBMCs; the material itself was cDNA or gDNA.

Study processing details: Reference gene primer amplification gave nucleated cell count estimates. The assay was immunoSEQ multiplex PCR, and TCRdb's table has in-frame clones only and misses some. Clonal size and the V and J genes are those of that table, whereas D and trimming came from the DNA. The sample has roughly 80,000 clones, approximately 90% seen once. CDR1 and CDR2 (germline): KGHDR, SFDVKD. Trimming cost V 4 bases and J 0 bases, with 12 bases left between them. CDR3 size: 15 residues. The rearrangement uses TRBV24-1 and TRBJ2-7; perhaps TRBD2 as D (7 bases). This TCR derives from a man in his sixties with acute or convalescent COVID-19. The sample comprised peripheral blood. The CDR3 sequence: CATSDLGGLSYEQYF. Written as DNA, the CDR3 is TGTGCCACCAGTGACCTGGGGGGGCTCTCCTACGAGCAGTACTTC.